The 31 T cell receptor beta chains below all came from one sample that was sequenced in a study of blood T cell repertoires in COVID-19. Measured with immunoSEQ multiplex PCR; TCRdb has only the in-frame clones, and not every one. This sample has about 220,000 clones, with approximately 82% found just once. The specimen sequenced was peripheral blood. The receptors here all came from a woman of 80 years or more with acute or convalescent COVID-19.

This rearrangement joins TRBV6-2 or TRBV6-3 to TRBJ2-7; 9 nucleotides align to TRBD2. V lost 2 bases, J lost 10 bases, and 6 bases stayed unmatched. Germline lookup yields CDR1 MNHEY and CDR2 SVGEGT. CDR3 length: 13 residues. The CDR3 bases are TGTGCCAGCAGTTACGACACTAGCGGGCGTCAGTACTTC. It codes for CASSYDTSGRQYF.

This chain connects TRBV19 to TRBJ2-2; 8 bases are shared with TRBD1. The V segment lost 5 bases and the J segment 7 bases; nucleotides outside the gene matches: 12. CDR1 is LNHDA and CDR2 is SQIVND in the germline V gene (reference sequence). This CDR3 comprises 16 residues. The CDR3 region has the DNA TGTGCCAGTAGTCGCGACATCAGGGGGCCGGACGGGGAGCTGTTTTTT. It translates to CASSRDIRGPDGELFF.

V is TRBV6-6 and J is TRBJ1-1; possibly TRBD1 for D (5 bases). Trimming removed 4 bases at V and 3 bases at J, with 12 bases between. CDR1 MNHNY and CDR2 SVGAGI come from the germline V gene (reference sequence). The CDR3 sequence is 14 residues long. The CDR3 loop is CASSSSRQHTEAFF. In nucleotides, the CDR3 is TGTGCCAGCAGTTCCTCCCGACAGCACACTGAAGCTTTCTTT.

In DNA form, the CDR3 reads TGTGCCAGCAGCCAAGGACCAGGGCCACGGTCGTGGGAGTACTTC. The encoded protein is CASSQGPGPRSWEYF. The chain joins TRBV4-2 to TRBJ2-7; TRBD1 is a possible D gene (5 bases). The CDR3 length is 15 residues. V lost 1 base to trimming and J lost 11 bases, with 21 bases between them. CDR1 and CDR2 (germline): LGHNA, YNFKEQ.

V gene TRBV11-2 combines with J gene TRBJ1-3, with a weak D call TRBD1 (6 bases). The germline CDR1 and CDR2 sequences are SGHAT and FQNNGV. The germline V and J ends were trimmed by 5 bases and 4 bases, with 12 bases remaining between them. This CDR3 contains 14 residues. CDR3 region: CASSPTGLGNTIYF. CDR3 DNA: TGTGCCAGCAGCCCTACAGGGTTAGGAAACACCATATATTTT.

This chain uses TRBV12-3 or TRBV12-4 with TRBJ2-7; the D is unclear. This CDR3 is built from 11 residues. Deletions cut 5 bases from V and 9 bases from J, with 11 bases between. DNA for the CDR3: TGTGCCAGCAGTCGAGGTCCGAGGCAGTACTTC. Encoded protein: CASSRGPRQYF.

In this sample, this clone turned up once. V and J are TRBV24-1 and TRBJ2-1; 14 nucleotides align to TRBD2. Looked up from germline, CDR1 is KGHDR and CDR2 is SFDVKD. J was trimmed by 6 bases and V by 4 bases; bases with no gene match: 1. This CDR3 contains 15 residues. The CDR3 is CATSEGLAGGNEQFF. In nucleotides, the CDR3 is TGTGCCACCAGTGAAGGACTAGCGGGGGGCAATGAGCAGTTCTTC.

Written as DNA, the CDR3 is TGTGCCAGCAGTTACTCGTTCCGAACAGGCAATCAGCCCCAGCATTTT. It is translated as CASSYSFRTGNQPQHF. V usage is TRBV6-2 or TRBV6-3 and J usage is TRBJ1-5; D not resolved. Deletions cut 0 bases from V and 2 bases from J, with 11 bases between. The CDR3 runs 16 residues. Germline-derived CDR1 and CDR2 are MNHEY and SVGEGT.

This chain uses TRBV5-1 with TRBJ1-2; possible D gene TRBD1, 6 bases. With 1 base removed from V and 6 bases from J, the gap between germline ends came to 22 bases. The CDR3 is 17 amino acids. Germline lookup yields CDR1 SGHRS and CDR2 YFSETQ. The CDR3 DNA sequence: TGCGCCAGCAGCTTGACGCCGCAGGGGCTTCTAGGTGATGGCTACACCTTC. This encodes CASSLTPQGLLGDGYTF.

The chain employs TRBV29-1 and TRBJ1-2; D is uncertain. Trimming removed 5 bases at V and 7 bases at J, with 20 bases between. The CDR3 is 14 amino acids. The germline CDR1 and CDR2 sequences are SQVTM and ANQGSEA. The DNA of the CDR3 is TGCAGCGTTACCCTGTCTCCGGCGGGGAGTGGCTACACCTTC. It encodes CSVTLSPAGSGYTF.

The V gene is TRBV19, the J gene TRBJ1-1; D perhaps matches TRBD1 (5 bases). The CDR3 has 10 amino acids. Trimming removed 6 bases from V and 6 bases from J, with 5 bases in between. Germline V gene data show CDR1 as LNHDA and CDR2 as SQIVND (reference sequence). The CDR3 nucleotides are TGTGCCAGTAGGGGGCCTGAAGCTTTCTTT. Translated, it gives CASRGPEAFF.

The chain couples TRBV18 to TRBJ1-5, with TRBD1 matching over 8 bases. Germline CDR1 KGHSH, CDR2 LQKENI. Trimming removed 3 bases from V and 0 bases from J; junction bases left unmatched: 4. CDR3 length: 16 residues. The CDR3 nucleotides are TGTGCCAGCTCACCCGGGACAGGACTTAGCAATCAGCCCCAGCATTTT. Translating gives CASSPGTGLSNQPQHF.

This rearrangement joins TRBV6-1 to TRBJ1-1; 7 bases line up with TRBD1. Germline V gives CDR1 MNHNS, CDR2 SASEGT. Unmatched junction bases numbered 6, after V lost 1 base and J lost 1 base. CDR3 size: 16 residues. CDR3 loop: CASSEVPTGTNTEAFF. The CDR3 nucleotides read TGTGCCAGCAGTGAAGTTCCGACAGGGACGAACACTGAAGCTTTCTTT.

V usage is TRBV5-1 and J usage is TRBJ2-7; D not certain. Trimming stripped 5 bases from V and 3 bases from J, with 9 bases between. The CDR3 has 12 amino acids. Looked up from germline, CDR1 is SGHRS and CDR2 is YFSETQ. In DNA, the CDR3 is TGCGCCAGCAGTATTCCGGGCTACGAGCAGTACTTC. Protein sequence: CASSIPGYEQYF.

This chain uses TRBV27 with TRBJ1-4; TRBD1 is a possible D gene (6 bases). This CDR3 is 14 amino acids long. Trimming left V 6 bases short and J 4 bases short, with 12 bases between. Germline lookup yields CDR1 MNHEY and CDR2 SMNVEV (reference sequence). The CDR3 DNA follows: TGTGCCAGCAGGACAGGTTCGGGTAATGAAAAACTGTTTTTT. Protein sequence: CASRTGSGNEKLFF.

The gene calls are TRBV5-3 and TRBJ1-1; D unclear. TRBV5-3 is treated as an ORF (open reading frame) with a function not yet certain. The CDR3 is 12 residues long. V dropped 5 bases and J dropped 4 bases, with 9 bases sitting between them. The CDR3 region is CARRNCGTEAFF. In nucleotides, the CDR3 is TGTGCCAGAAGGAACTGTGGCACTGAAGCTTTCTTT.

V and J are TRBV12-3 or TRBV12-4 and TRBJ1-5, with a tentative D call TRBD1 (5 bases). This CDR3 is built from 13 residues. V was trimmed by 1 base and J by 7 bases, leaving 8 bases between them. Written as DNA, the CDR3 is TGTGCCAGCAGTTTAGGGGGCCAACAGCCCCAGCATTTT. Encoded protein: CASSLGGQQPQHF.

This rearrangement joins TRBV28 to TRBJ1-5; the D gene is possibly TRBD1 (6 bases). The CDR3 spans 16 residues. Germline lookup yields CDR1 MDHEN and CDR2 SYDVKM. Trimming left V 0 bases short and J 0 bases short, with 9 bases between. The CDR3 here is CASSLWDRYSNQPQHF. As DNA, the CDR3 is TGTGCCAGCAGTTTATGGGACAGATATAGCAATCAGCCCCAGCATTTT.

The genes are TRBV3-1 (or the pseudogene TRBV3-2) and TRBJ1-1; maybe TRBD1 (6 bases). V was pared by 3 bases and J by 10 bases, with 24 bases between. The CDR3 is 16 residues long. The germline V gene has CDR1 LGHDT and CDR2 YNNKEL (reference sequence). The CDR3 spells CASSHHGQQGRIAAFF. CDR3 DNA: TGTGCCAGCAGCCACCACGGACAGCAGGGGAGAATCGCAGCTTTCTTT.

CDR3 loop: CATSAGLLGTGTDTQYF. The CDR3 DNA reads as TGTGCCACCAGTGCCGGGCTTCTTGGGACTGGCACAGATACGCAGTATTTT. The chain has TRBV24-1 and TRBJ2-3; TRBD2 is a possible D gene (6 bases). The CDR3 extends over 17 amino acids. Germline V gene data show CDR1 as KGHDR and CDR2 as SFDVKD. V dropped 5 bases and J dropped 1 base, with 18 bases sitting between them.

The rearrangement uses TRBV19 and TRBJ1-2; weak D call: TRBD1 (5 bases). Per the germline V gene, CDR1 is LNHDA and CDR2 is SQIVND (reference sequence). Trimming left V 5 bases short and J 5 bases short, with 18 bases between. This CDR3 is 15 amino acids long. The CDR3 protein is CASSSTGSYGYGYTF. CDR3 in DNA: TGTGCCAGTAGTTCCACAGGAAGCTATGGGTATGGCTACACCTTC. Supplemented by reference TRBV19 and TRBJ1-2, the full variable domain reads DGGITQSPKYLFRKEGQNVTLSCEQNLNHDAMYWYRQDPGQGLRLIYYSQIVNDFQKGDIAEGYSVSREKKESFPLTVTSAQKNPTAFYLCASSSTGSYGYGYTFGSGTRLTVV.

In regard to this clone: Compared with germline, one end of the junction differs, possibly owing to a read error. V is TRBV6-1 and J is TRBJ1-2; D not resolved. The CDR3 consists of 13 residues. The germline CDR1 and CDR2 sequences are MNHNS and SASEGT. CDR3 sequence: CASSEGGRAGYTF. The CDR3 nucleotides are TGTGCCAGCAGCGAAGGAGGGAGAGCTGGCTACACCTTC.

This clone came up once. The rearrangement joins TRBV5-1 to TRBJ1-1; D gene unclear. Per the germline V gene, CDR1 is SGHRS and CDR2 is YFSETQ. The CDR3 contains 14 residues. V lost 3 bases to trimming and J lost 7 bases, with 16 bases between them. CDR3: CASSWNGGLDEAFF. The CDR3 coding sequence is TGCGCCAGCAGCTGGAATGGAGGCTTGGATGAAGCTTTCTTT.

The gene calls are TRBV18 and TRBJ1-2; 12 bases fit TRBD1. Germline CDR1 reads KGHSH; CDR2 reads LQKENI. V gave up 3 bases and J gave up 0 bases; unmatched junction bases: 8. The CDR3 length is 18 residues. The chain's CDR3 is CASSPTGTGGLPNYGYTF. DNA of the CDR3: TGTGCCAGCTCACCCACCGGGACAGGGGGCCTACCTAACTATGGCTACACCTTC.

The chain has TRBV5-1 and TRBJ2-1; perhaps TRBD2 as D (5 bases). Germline CDR1 reads SGHRS; CDR2 reads YFSETQ. This CDR3 region has 15 residues. V was pared by 0 bases and J by 7 bases, with 14 bases between. The CDR3 bases are TGCGCCAGCAGCTTGGTACTGGGGAGAATGAATGAGCAGTTCTTC. Protein: CASSLVLGRMNEQFF.

V usage is TRBV5-1 and J usage is TRBJ2-3; 14 nucleotides align to TRBD2. Trimming took 4 bases from V and 5 from J; bases not matched to a gene: 9. There are 17 residues in the CDR3. Germline lookup yields CDR1 SGHRS and CDR2 YFSETQ. CDR3 region: CASSLGLAGAKEDTQYF. CDR3 bases: TGCGCCAGCAGCCTGGGACTAGCGGGGGCCAAGGAAGATACGCAGTATTTT.

This chain uses TRBV6-5 with TRBJ2-1; 7 positions agree with TRBD1. J was trimmed by 5 bases and V by 7 bases; bases with no gene match: 5. CDR1 MNHEY and CDR2 SVGAGI come from the germline V gene. CDR3 length: 13 amino acids. The CDR3 spells CASMGTVHNEQFF. The DNA of the CDR3 is TGTGCCAGCATGGGGACAGTCCACAATGAGCAGTTCTTC.

For this clone: The DNA is omitted, as the CDR3 cannot be located on it reliably, and the CDR3 follows TCRdb's listing. The V gene is TRBV12-2, the J gene TRBJ1-2; TRBD1 is the table's D call and was not checked against the DNA. TRBV12-2 is tagged as a pseudogene. The CDR3 region is 20 residues in length, termini included. The CDR3 region is CASRLVAGGTGGAANYGYTF.

The chain couples TRBV18 to TRBJ2-1, with 10 bases fitting TRBD2. This CDR3 is built from 15 residues. CDR1 and CDR2 (germline): KGHSH, LQKENI. V lost 1 base, J lost 6 bases, and 3 bases stayed unmatched. In DNA, the CDR3 is TGTGCCAGCTCACCACTAGCGGGGGGCCGCAATGAGCAGTTCTTC. Its protein product is CASSPLAGGRNEQFF.

The V call is TRBV6-5, the J call TRBJ1-3, with TRBD1 identical over 9 bases. The CDR3 totals 16 residues. J was trimmed by 0 bases and V by 4 bases; bases with no gene match: 4. Germline V lookup: CDR1 MNHEY, CDR2 SVGAGI. CDR3 residues: CASSSTGGISGNTIYF. The CDR3, as DNA: TGTGCCAGCAGTTCTACAGGGGGCATCTCTGGAAACACCATATATTTT.

The rearrangement joins TRBV23-1 to TRBJ1-5; possibly TRBD1 for D (6 bases). TRBV23-1 is recorded as an ORF, its role being uncertain. This CDR3 has 16 amino acids. Trimming cost V 4 bases and J 0 bases, with 13 bases left between them. The chain's CDR3 is CASSPPGHCSNQPQHF. The CDR3 DNA reads TGCGCCAGCAGTCCCCCGGGACACTGTAGCAATCAGCCCCAGCATTTT.